This T cell receptor (beta chain) was found in a study of CD8+ T cells in alopecia areata. Following extraction, RNA underwent reverse transcription to cDNA, which served as the sequencing template. Sequenced by immunoSEQ multiplex PCR; TCRdb stores in-frame clones only, minus some. Of about 210,000 clones listed, around 66% are singletons. There are a few counts of this clone. No antigen is known for it. Study-wide results and caveats: Many of the expanded lesional clones endured in scalp and blood while on tofacitinib.

Germline V CDR1 and CDR2: MRHNA, SNTAGT. The CDR3 extends over 14 amino acids. The J segment lost 4 bases and the V segment lost 4 bases, leaving 2 bases of the junction unmatched. Treatment given: oral pan-JAK inhibitor, 5-10 mg twice daily. Patients with alopecia areata provided lesional scalp punch biopsies as well as peripheral blood. This TCR came from a human donor with alopecia areata. The sample in question was CD4+ T cells sorted from blood, obtained between weeks 44 and 45, from a patient treated with tofacitinib. The chain is built from TRBV6-4 and TRBJ2-3; TRBD1 matches at 10 bases. This CDR3 is CASSGGQGADTQYF. As DNA, the CDR3 is TGTGCCAGCAGTGGCGGACAGGGGGCAGATACGCAGTATTTT.